These 30 T cell receptor beta chains came from one sample sequenced in a study of breast tumors, draining lymph nodes, adjacent tissues. TCRdb reprocessed the multiplex PCR reads via MiXCR and lists one record per CDR3 protein. The sample comprises approximately 90,000 distinct CDR3 sequences, roughly 29% of which are singletons, and roughly 7.3% rests with the top ten. The lymph nodes were axillary draining lymph nodes from breast cancer patients. What was sequenced was axillary lymph node tissue. The receptors derive from a female donor with breast cancer. Some clones in this sample may be carry-over from other donors' samples.

This clonotype was picked up many times. The chain joins TRBV7-3 to TRBJ2-3; no definite D call. The CDR3 has 15 residues. The V gene's germline CDR1 is SGHTA and CDR2 FQGTGA. Trimming pared 0 bases from V and 1 base from J, leaving 8 bases between. The CDR3 spells CASSLTGGGTDTQYF. DNA of the CDR3: TGTGCCAGCAGCTTAACGGGCGGAGGCACAGATACGCAGTATTTT.

This clonotype was observed many times. Here the CDR3 reads CASSLANLNSPLHF. CDR3 DNA: TGTGCCAGCAGTTTAGCCAACCTAAATTCACCCCTCCACTTT. The chain employs TRBV28 and TRBJ1-6, with D uncertain. The CDR3 sequence is 14 residues long. Trimming cost V 2 bases and J 7 bases, with 9 bases left between them. The germline V gene has CDR1 MDHEN and CDR2 SYDVKM.

This clonotype was observed many times. The gene calls are TRBV4-3 and TRBJ1-2, with TRBD1 identical over 7 bases. The CDR3 is made up of 14 amino acids. In germline, CDR1 is LGHNA, CDR2 YSLEER. V was clipped by 1 base and J by 7 bases; unmatched bases: 6. The CDR3 here is CASSQAGGGSGYTF. CDR3 nucleotide sequence: TGCGCCAGCAGCCAAGCAGGGGGAGGGAGTGGCTACACCTTC.

This clonotype was found many times. A much more abundant neighbour one base away suggests this may be a read error. This sequence joins TRBV5-1 and TRBJ1-5; 9 bases are shared with TRBD1. Germline CDR1 is SGHRS and CDR2 is YFSETQ. The CDR3 length is 14 residues. The chain's CDR3 is CASSLGQGDHPQHF. The DNA of the CDR3 is TGCGCCAGCAGCCTGGGACAGGGTGATCACCCCCAGCATTTT.

The chain recombines TRBV6-1 with TRBJ2-7; 7 bases fit TRBD2. CDR3 length equals 17 residues. V lost 3 bases, J lost 5 bases, and 16 bases stayed unmatched. Germline CDR1 is MNHNS and CDR2 is SASEGT. The CDR3 reads CASSDIWAGVHPHEQYF. The CDR3 nucleotides are TGTGCCAGCAGTGATATATGGGCGGGAGTACATCCCCACGAGCAGTACTTC.

This clonotype was seen many times. V usage is TRBV7-3 and J usage is TRBJ2-7, with TRBD1 matching 9 bases. Germline V gene data show CDR1 as SGHTA and CDR2 as FQGTGA. The trim removed 5 bases at V and 7 bases at J, leaving 9 bases unmatched. The CDR3 spans 14 residues. CDR3 sequence reads: CASSRGQGQDEQYF. CDR3 DNA: TGTGCCAGCAGCCGGGGACAGGGTCAAGATGAGCAGTACTTC. The variable domain in full, completed from reference TRBV7-3 and TRBJ2-7, reads GAGVSQTPSNKVTEKGKYVELRCDPISGHTALYWYRQSLGQGPEFLIYFQGTGAADDSGLPNDRFFAVRPEGSVSTLKIQRTERGDSAVYLCASSRGQGQDEQYFGPGTRLTVT.

This clonotype was recorded a few times. A much larger clone differs by one base, so this may be a read error. The chain carries TRBV7-9 and TRBJ2-5; D is possibly TRBD1 (6 bases). The CDR3 spans 15 residues. Per the germline V gene, CDR1 is SEHNR and CDR2 is FQNEAQ (reference sequence). CDR3: CASSSQNRVPGTQHF. CDR3 coding DNA: TGTGCCAGCAGTTCTCAGAACAGGGTTCCCGGGACCCAGCACTTC.

DNA of the CDR3: TGCAGCGTTTCCTCGGTTTCCACTAATGAAAAACTGTTTTTT. Translating gives CSVSSVSTNEKLFF. The chain joins TRBV29-1 to TRBJ1-4; D not certain. Germline V gene sequence: CDR1 SQVTM, CDR2 ANQGSEA. V was trimmed by 5 bases and J by 2 bases, leaving 12 bases between them. This CDR3 comprises 14 residues.

This clonotype was observed at least ten times. The CDR3 nucleotides read TGTGCCAGCAGCGACAGGGGGACTAACACCGGGGAGCTGTTTTTT. This gives the protein CASSDRGTNTGELFF. The V and J genes are TRBV13 and TRBJ2-2; TRBD1 agrees at 9 bases. Germline V gene data show CDR1 as PRHDT and CDR2 as FYEKMQ (reference sequence). V was clipped by 5 bases and J by 2 bases; unmatched bases: 3. The CDR3 consists of 15 residues. The entire variable domain, with the rest obtained from reference TRBV13 and TRBJ2-2, is as follows: AAGVIQSPRHLIKEKRETATLKCYPIPRHDTVYWYQQGPGQDPQFLISFYEKMQSDKGSIPDRFSAQQFSDYHSELNMSSLELGDSALYFCASSDRGTNTGELFFGEGSRLTVL.

This clonotype was picked up many times. The rearrangement links TRBV5-6 to TRBJ2-7; D might be TRBD2 (5 bases). CDR1 SGHDT and CDR2 YYEEEE come from the germline V gene. The CDR3 has 13 residues. Trimming pared 0 bases from V and 6 bases from J, leaving 10 bases between. The CDR3 spells CASSLAGYSEQYF. CDR3 coding DNA: TGTGCCAGCAGCTTGGCGGGATATTCCGAGCAGTACTTC.

The CDR3 region has the DNA TGCAGTGCCAGCAGCTCGCTAGACAGGGGGTACAATTCACCCCTCCACTTT. Protein product: CSASSSLDRGYNSPLHF. The rearrangement joins TRBV20-1 to TRBJ1-6, with 9 bases aligning to TRBD1. The CDR3 extends over 17 amino acids. Germline V gene data show CDR1 as DFQATT and CDR2 as SNEGSKA (reference sequence). V was pared by 6 bases and J by 7 bases, with 16 bases of the junction left unmatched.

In DNA form, the CDR3 reads TGTGCCAGCAGAATCTCGACAGGGTTAAATGAGCAGTTCTTC. Translation gives CASRISTGLNEQFF. The rearrangement links TRBV28 to TRBJ2-1; TRBD1 agrees at 7 bases. CDR1 and CDR2 from the germline V gene are MDHEN and SYDVKM. The V gene end was trimmed by 6 bases and the J gene end by 7 bases; junction bases not matched to a gene: 9. The CDR3 consists of 14 residues.

This clonotype occurred many times. The chain carries TRBV28 and TRBJ1-2; D might be TRBD1 (6 bases). The CDR3 sequence is 12 residues long. CDR1 and CDR2 from the germline V gene are MDHEN and SYDVKM. The germline V and J ends were trimmed by 6 bases and 5 bases, with 10 bases remaining between them. This CDR3 is CASRTGTYGYTF. CDR3 in DNA: TGTGCCAGCAGAACCGGGACATATGGCTACACCTTC.

This clonotype has a count of ten or more. This chain uses TRBV6-6 with TRBJ2-2; no reliable D call. Trimming pared 5 bases from V and 6 bases from J, leaving 7 bases between. The V gene's germline CDR1 is MNHNY and CDR2 SVGAGI (reference sequence). The CDR3 consists of 12 residues. DNA for the CDR3: TGTGCCAGCAGTCCCTATCCCGGGGAGCTGTTTTTT. This sequence encodes CASSPYPGELFF.

Ten or more counts support this clonotype. The V gene is TRBV27, the J gene TRBJ1-6, with TRBD1 as a possible D gene (6 bases). The length of the CDR3 is 15 residues. Trimming took 6 bases from V and 6 from J, leaving 15 bases between them. Germline values: CDR1 MNHEY, CDR2 SMNVEV (reference sequence). The CDR3 DNA reads as TGTGCCAGCAGCTATAGACAGGCGGGTAATTCACCCCTCCACTTT. Protein: CASSYRQAGNSPLHF.

The rearrangement uses TRBV10-3 and TRBJ2-1, with a possible D match to TRBD1 (6 bases). Germline values: CDR1 ENHRY, CDR2 SYGVKD. The length of the CDR3 is 14 residues. The V end lost 4 bases, the J end lost 8 bases, and 15 bases lay between the germline ends. The CDR3 is CAISGSVGGHEQFF. CDR3 nucleotides: TGTGCCATCAGTGGCTCTGTTGGGGGCCATGAGCAGTTCTTC.

This chain uses TRBV20-1 with TRBJ1-1; TRBD1 is a possible D gene (6 bases). This CDR3 is 15 amino acids long. The V gene lost 0 bases and the J gene lost 4 bases, with 15 bases spanning the gap. Germline-derived CDR1 and CDR2 are DFQATT and SNEGSKA (reference sequence). CDR3 bases: TGCAGTGCTAGAGAGGGGGGGCGGGTCACCACTGAAGCTTTCTTT. Translation: CSAREGGRVTTEAFF.

This clonotype was detected many times. The J gene is TRBJ2-1, the V gene TRBV20-1, with D possibly being TRBD1 or TRBD2 (7 bases each). The CDR3 consists of 14 residues. The germline CDR1 and CDR2 sequences are DFQATT and SNEGSKA (reference sequence). Trimming took off 6 bases at V and 10 bases at J, with 22 bases between the two ends. The CDR3: CSATAARRGGEQFF. Written as DNA, the CDR3 is TGCAGTGCCACTGCGGCCCGCAGGGGGGGGGAGCAGTTCTTC.

This clonotype was seen repeatedly, ten times or more. This could be a read error, since a much larger clone is one nucleotide away. The chain has TRBV20-1 and TRBJ1-3, with D perhaps matching TRBD1 (6 bases). CDR3 size: 12 residues. The germline gives CDR1 DFQATT, CDR2 SNEGSKA (reference sequence). In nucleotides, the CDR3 is TGCAGTGCTAACAGGGCGGGAAACACCACATATTTT. Translated: CSANRAGNTTYF.

This clonotype was recorded many times. This chain connects TRBV6-1 to TRBJ2-7; 9 positions match TRBD2. From germline, CDR1 is MNHNS and CDR2 SASEGT. The CDR3 covers 18 residues. The trim removed 6 bases at V and 0 bases at J, leaving 15 bases unmatched. DNA of the CDR3: TGTGCCAGCAGCCAACACACCAGGACTAGCGCCACCTCCTACGAGCAGTACTTC. It codes for CASSQHTRTSATSYEQYF.

On this clonotype itself: The junction departs from the called germline gene at one end, perhaps through a read error. The chain links TRBV10-1 to TRBJ1-2, with 12 bases fitting TRBD1. Germline values: CDR1 WNHNN, CDR2 SYGVQD (reference sequence). The length of the CDR3 is 16 residues. CDR3 sequence reads: CASSGTGGRLNYGCTF. CDR3 nucleotides: TGCGCCAGCTCCGGGACAGGGGGCCGGTTAAACTATGGCTGCACCTTC.

In its sample, this clonotype was seen many times. The chain is built from TRBV3-2 and TRBJ2-7; the table assigns TRBD2, which was not confirmed against the DNA. TRBV3-2 is an annotated pseudogene. This CDR3 comprises 10 residues. CDR3 nucleotides: TGTGCCAGCAGCCGGGACTCCGCGTACTTC. Protein product: CASSRDSAYF.

The chain has TRBV28 and TRBJ1-1, with 7 positions matching TRBD1. With 5 bases clipped from V and 4 bases from J, the junction kept 10 bases outside the gene matches. Germline CDR1 MDHEN, CDR2 SYDVKM. The CDR3 sequence is 15 residues long. CDR3 sequence reads: CASSPPLGGGTEAFF. Here the CDR3 DNA reads TGTGCCAGCAGTCCCCCATTAGGGGGCGGCACTGAAGCTTTCTTT.

This clonotype was recorded a few times. A read error is possible here, since a much larger clone lies one base away. The V and J genes are TRBV6-1 and TRBJ2-7; 10 bases map to TRBD1. CDR1 and CDR2 from the germline V gene are MNHNS and SASEGT. The CDR3 has 16 amino acids. J was trimmed by 4 bases and V by 5 bases; bases with no gene match: 11. The CDR3 sequence: CASSPLRDRGGYEQYF. CDR3 DNA: TGTGCCAGCAGTCCCCTCCGGGACAGGGGTGGGTACGAGCAGTACTTC.

Many counts were recorded for this clonotype. The CDR3 carries no conserved terminal phenylalanine or tryptophan, so it likely arises from a read error. The limits of the CDR3 on the DNA are not certain, so only TCRdb's listed CDR3 is given. V is TRBV2 and J is TRBJ1-2; the table's D gene call, TRBD1, was not cross checked with the DNA. 12 amino acids form the CDR3, both terminal residues included. Germline CDR1 is SNHLY and CDR2 is FYNNEI. CDR3 residues: CASSDRDRGLTL.

Notes on this clonotype: One end of the junction does not line up with germline, which may come from a read error. The V gene is TRBV6-4, the J gene TRBJ2-6; D could derive from TRBD1 or TRBD2 (6 bases each). The CDR3 sequence is 19 residues long. Germline CDR1 reads MRHNA; CDR2 reads SNTAGT. This CDR3 reads CASSHPRGGTSSGADVLTF. The CDR3 DNA is TGTGCCAGCAGTCACCCTAGAGGGGGGACGAGCTCTGGGGCCGACGTCCTGACTTTC.

This clonotype was seen many times. The genes are TRBV7-6 and TRBJ2-3; possible D gene TRBD1, 7 bases. The CDR3 consists of 15 residues. Deletions cut 1 base from V and 4 bases from J, with 12 bases between. Looked up from germline, CDR1 is SGHVS and CDR2 is FNYEAQ. The CDR3 sequence: CASSLGGGGADTQYF. The CDR3 coding sequence is TGTGCCAGCAGCTTAGGAGGGGGCGGGGCAGATACGCAGTATTTT.

This clonotype appeared many times. This chain links TRBV15 with TRBJ1-5; D not certain. V gave up 1 base and J gave up 5 bases, with 6 bases separating them. From germline, CDR1 is LNHNV and CDR2 YYDKDF (reference sequence). CDR3 length equals 13 residues. CDR3 in DNA: TGTGCCACCAGCAGAGGTAATGATCAGCCCCAGCATTTT. Translating it yields CATSRGNDQPQHF.

In this sample, this clonotype turned up many times. The chain combines TRBV11-3 with TRBJ2-2, with no clear D. The length of the CDR3 is 11 residues. V lost 5 bases and J 7 bases, leaving 5 bases between the germline ends. The germline gives CDR1 SGHNT, CDR2 YENEEA. CDR3 coding DNA: TGTGCCAGCAGCGCACTCGGGGAGCTGTTTTTT. This encodes CASSALGELFF.

J is TRBJ1-1 and V is TRBV6-2 or TRBV6-3, with D perhaps TRBD1 (5 bases). Germline loops: CDR1 MNHEY, CDR2 SVGEGT. V lost 7 bases to trimming and J lost 6 bases, with 18 bases between them. This CDR3 is built from 14 residues. The CDR3 spells CASTKGAEGPEAFF. The CDR3 DNA follows: TGTGCCAGCACCAAAGGGGCAGAGGGTCCTGAAGCTTTCTTT.